A single TCR beta chain is shown here with its context. Its antigen is unidentified. The CDR3 contains 15 residues. The V gene end was trimmed by 3 bases and the J gene end by 3 bases; junction bases not matched to a gene: 6. The V gene's germline CDR1 is SGDLS and CDR2 YYNGEE. Profiled with immunoSEQ multiplex PCR; TCRdb holds only in-frame clones, not every one. The profile shows some 100,000 clones, roughly 88% of them singletons. The source of the sample is a study of cytomegalovirus exposure and HLA in healthy donors. The study, taken as a whole, reports: TCR sequences were mostly rare, though some public TCRs occurred in many donors. The study listed approximately 160 cytomegalovirus-associated TCR beta chains.

The rearrangement joins TRBV9 to TRBJ2-1; 7 bases fit TRBD1. The sample comprised PBMCs. The TCR comes from a man aged 18 to 29 in good health and CMV-seronegative. The CDR3 here is CASSAGTESYNEQFF. Here the CDR3 DNA reads TGTGCCAGCAGCGCCGGGACAGAAAGCTACAATGAGCAGTTCTTC.